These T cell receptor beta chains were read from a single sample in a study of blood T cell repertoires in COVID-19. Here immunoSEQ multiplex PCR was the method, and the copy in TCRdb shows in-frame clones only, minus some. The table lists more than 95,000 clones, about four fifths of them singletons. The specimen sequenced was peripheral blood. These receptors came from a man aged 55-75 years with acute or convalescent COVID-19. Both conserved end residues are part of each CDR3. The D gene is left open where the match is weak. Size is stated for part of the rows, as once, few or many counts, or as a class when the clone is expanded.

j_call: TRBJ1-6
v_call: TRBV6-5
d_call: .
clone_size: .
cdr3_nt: TGTGCCAGCAGTAGACGGACAAGCCCAAATTCACCCCTCCACTTT
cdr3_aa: CASSRRTSPNSPLHF

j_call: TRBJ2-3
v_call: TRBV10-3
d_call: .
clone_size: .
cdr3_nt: TGTGCCATCAGTGAGTCGAGGGATACGCAGTATTTT
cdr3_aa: CAISESRDTQYF

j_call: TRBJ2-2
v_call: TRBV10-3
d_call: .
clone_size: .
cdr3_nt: TGTGCCATCAGTGGACCAGCGGGGAACACCGGGGAGCTGTTTTTT
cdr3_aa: CAISGPAGNTGELFF

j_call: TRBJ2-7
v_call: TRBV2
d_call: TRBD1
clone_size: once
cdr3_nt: TGTGCCAGCAGTGTGGGACAGGACGAGCAGTACTTC
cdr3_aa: CASSVGQDEQYF

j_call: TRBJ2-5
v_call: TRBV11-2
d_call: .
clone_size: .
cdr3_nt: TGTGCCAGCAGATACGACAGATTAAAAGAGACCCAGTACTTC
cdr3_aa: CASRYDRLKETQYF

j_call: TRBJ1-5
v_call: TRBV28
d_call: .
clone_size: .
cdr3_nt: TGTGCCAGCACCTTCTCCAGTGGAGGGGACGGTCAGCCCCAGCATTTT
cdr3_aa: CASTFSSGGDGQPQHF

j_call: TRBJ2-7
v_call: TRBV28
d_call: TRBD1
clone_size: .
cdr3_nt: TGTGCCAGCAGCCTCGGGGGGACAGGGAGCCACGAGCAGTACTTC
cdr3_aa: CASSLGGTGSHEQYF

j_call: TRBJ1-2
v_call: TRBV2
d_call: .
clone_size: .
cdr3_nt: TGTGCCAGCAGTGAAGATCGCGATTACTATGGCTACACCTTC
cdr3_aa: CASSEDRDYYGYTF

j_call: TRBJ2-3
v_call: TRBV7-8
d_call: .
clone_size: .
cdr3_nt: TGTGCCAGCAGCTTAGCGATTTTTCCCCCTCGGGATACGCAGTATTTT
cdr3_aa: CASSLAIFPPRDTQYF

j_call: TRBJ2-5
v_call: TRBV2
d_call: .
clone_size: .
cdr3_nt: TGTGCCAGCACGGGAGTGGAGACCCAGTACTTC
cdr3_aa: CASTGVETQYF

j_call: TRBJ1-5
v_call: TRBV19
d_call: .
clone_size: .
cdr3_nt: TGTGCCAGTAGTGAGCCCCGAAGGGGTAGCAATCAGCCCCAGCATTTT
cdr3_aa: CASSEPRRGSNQPQHF

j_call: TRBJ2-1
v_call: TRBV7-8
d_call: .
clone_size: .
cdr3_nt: TGTGCCAGCAGCCCGAGCTATGAGCAGTTCTTC
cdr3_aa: CASSPSYEQFF

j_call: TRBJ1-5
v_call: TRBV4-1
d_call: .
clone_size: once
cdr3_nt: TGCGCCAGCAGCCACCCCATGGAAGGGAGGAGCAATCAGCCCCAGCATTTT
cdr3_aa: CASSHPMEGRSNQPQHF

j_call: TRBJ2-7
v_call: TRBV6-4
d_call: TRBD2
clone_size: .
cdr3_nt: TGTGCCAGCTCGAGAGCGGGAGGGTACGAGCAGTACTTC
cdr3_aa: CASSRAGGYEQYF

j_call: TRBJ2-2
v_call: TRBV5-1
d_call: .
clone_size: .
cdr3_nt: TGCGCCAGCAGCGCCTCGACTGGGTACACCGGGGAGCTGTTTTTT
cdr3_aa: CASSASTGYTGELFF

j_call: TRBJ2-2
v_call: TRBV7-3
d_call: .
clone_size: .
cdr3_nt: TGTGCCAGCAGCTTAGAGGCCGGGGAGCTGTTTTTT
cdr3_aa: CASSLEAGELFF

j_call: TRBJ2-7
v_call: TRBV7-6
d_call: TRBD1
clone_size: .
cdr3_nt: TGTGCCAGCAGCCCCTCCGGGACAGCCCTCGTGGGGCAGTACTTC
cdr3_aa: CASSPSGTALVGQYF

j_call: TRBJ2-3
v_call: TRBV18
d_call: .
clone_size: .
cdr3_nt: TGTGCCAGCTCACCCGGTCGGACAGATACGCAGTATTTT
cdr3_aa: CASSPGRTDTQYF

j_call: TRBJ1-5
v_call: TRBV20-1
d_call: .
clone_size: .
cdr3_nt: TGCAGTGCTAGTGAAGGGGAAGATCAGCCCCAGCATTTT
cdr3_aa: CSASEGEDQPQHF

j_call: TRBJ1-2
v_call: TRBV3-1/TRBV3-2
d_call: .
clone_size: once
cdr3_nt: TGTGCCAGCAGCCTGGGCACTGGGAACTATGGCTACACCTTC
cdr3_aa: CASSLGTGNYGYTF

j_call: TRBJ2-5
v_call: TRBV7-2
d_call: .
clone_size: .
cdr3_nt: TGTGCCAGCAGCTTCGGGGTTGAGACCCAGTACTTC
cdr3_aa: CASSFGVETQYF

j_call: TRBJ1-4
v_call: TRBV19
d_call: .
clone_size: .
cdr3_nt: TGTGCCAGTACCGATGTTTCGGATGAAAAACTGTTTTTT
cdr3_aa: CASTDVSDEKLFF

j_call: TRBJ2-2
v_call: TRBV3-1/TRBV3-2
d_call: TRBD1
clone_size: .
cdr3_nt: TGTGCCAGCAGCGTACAGGGGCCCGGGGAGCTGTTTTTT
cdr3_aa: CASSVQGPGELFF

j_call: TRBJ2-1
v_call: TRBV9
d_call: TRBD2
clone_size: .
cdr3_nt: TGTGCCAGCAGCGTAGGTGGTAGCGGGAGCTACAATGAGCAGTTCTTC
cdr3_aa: CASSVGGSGSYNEQFF

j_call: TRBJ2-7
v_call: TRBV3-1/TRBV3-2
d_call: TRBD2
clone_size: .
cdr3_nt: TGTGCCAGCAGCCAAGATCACGTAATCGGCGGGAGGCGGCTTGACGAGCAGTACTTC
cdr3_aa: CASSQDHVIGGRRLDEQYF

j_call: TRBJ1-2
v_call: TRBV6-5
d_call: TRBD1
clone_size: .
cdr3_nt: TGTGCCAGCGGACATCAGGGGGGAGGCTATGGCTACACCTTC
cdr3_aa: CASGHQGGGYGYTF

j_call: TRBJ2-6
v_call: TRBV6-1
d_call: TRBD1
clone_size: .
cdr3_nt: TGTGCCAGCAGTGACCCCCGGGGACAGGGGGCTGCAGGGGCCAACGTCCTGACTTTC
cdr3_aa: CASSDPRGQGAAGANVLTF

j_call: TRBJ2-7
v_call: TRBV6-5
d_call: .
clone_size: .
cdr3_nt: TGTGCCAGCAGGACGAACAGGGACCCGCGGTACGAGCAGTACTTC
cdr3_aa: CASRTNRDPRYEQYF

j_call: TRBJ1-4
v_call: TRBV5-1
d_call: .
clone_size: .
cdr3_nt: TGCGCCAGCAGCTTTGTGCGGGATGAAAAACTGTTTTTT
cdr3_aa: CASSFVRDEKLFF

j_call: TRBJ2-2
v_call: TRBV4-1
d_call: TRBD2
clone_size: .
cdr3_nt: TGCGCCAGCAGCCAAGATTGGGCTAGCGGAACGAACACCGGGGAGCTGTTTTTT
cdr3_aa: CASSQDWASGTNTGELFF

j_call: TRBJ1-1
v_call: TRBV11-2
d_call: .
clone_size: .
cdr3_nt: TGTGCCAGCAGCCCCACGCGGGGGATCACTGAAGCTTTCTTT
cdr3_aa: CASSPTRGITEAFF

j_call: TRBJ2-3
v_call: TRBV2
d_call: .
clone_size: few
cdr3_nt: TGTGCCAGCAGTGAGGCACCATCCCTTAGCACAGATACGCAGTATTTT
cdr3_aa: CASSEAPSLSTDTQYF

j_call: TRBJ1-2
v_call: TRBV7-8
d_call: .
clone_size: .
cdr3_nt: TGTGCCAGCAGCCCTATGACCGGGACAAGCTACACCTTC
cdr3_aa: CASSPMTGTSYTF

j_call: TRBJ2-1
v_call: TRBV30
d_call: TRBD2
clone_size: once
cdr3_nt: TGTGCCTGGAGTGTACGGGGGGTCAATGAGCAGTTCTTC
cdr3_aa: CAWSVRGVNEQFF

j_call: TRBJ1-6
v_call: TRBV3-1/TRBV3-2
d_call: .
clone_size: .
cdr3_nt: TGTGCCAGCAGCCAAGCGTGGGGGGGTAATTCACCCCTCCACTTT
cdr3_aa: CASSQAWGGNSPLHF

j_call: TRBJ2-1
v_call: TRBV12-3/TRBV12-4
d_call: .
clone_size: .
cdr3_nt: TGTGCCAGCAGTTTCTCCCTAGGTGAGCAGTTCTTC
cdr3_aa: CASSFSLGEQFF

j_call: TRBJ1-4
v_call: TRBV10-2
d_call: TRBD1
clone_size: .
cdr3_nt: TGCGCCAGCACCTCTGGGACAGAGGCTAATGAAAAACTGTTTTTT
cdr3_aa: CASTSGTEANEKLFF

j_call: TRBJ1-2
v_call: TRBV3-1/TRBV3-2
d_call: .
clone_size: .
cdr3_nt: TGTGCCAGCAGCCAAAACAAGGGGGGAGGGTATGGCTACACCTTC
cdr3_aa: CASSQNKGGGYGYTF

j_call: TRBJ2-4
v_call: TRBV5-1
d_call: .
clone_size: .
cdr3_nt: TGCGCCAGCAGCTTAGCAGGGGTCAAAAACATTCAGTACTTC
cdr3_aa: CASSLAGVKNIQYF